This entry is about one T cell receptor beta chain. Its antigen is not yet known. No base quality information exists; no much larger clone differs at one position. Libraries were built with RT-PCR. Sequencer: Illumina HiSeq 2500. The raw public reads went through TCRdb reprocessing: fastp at Q25, MiXCR clone calling, in-frame beta chains kept. All rows with the same CDR3 protein become a single entry with the most common DNA and genes. The sample yields roughly 520,000 distinct CDR3 sequences; 25% were counted once. The top ten clones comprise approximately 2% of the sample. The data were obtained in a study of response to subunit inactivated influenza vaccine (dated by TCRdb to about 2018). For context, the study as a whole: The study used deep quantitative T cell receptor repertoire profiling to track responses to a trivalent subunit inactivated influenza vaccine.

Trimming costs V 1 base and J 6 bases, and their ends lie 7 bases apart. In the germline V gene, CDR1 corresponds to LGHNT and CDR2 to FRNRAP. There are 12 amino acids in the CDR3, from cysteine to phenylalanine inclusive. Only the CDR3 portion is preserved as DNA: 36 bases, with reading frame beginning at the first base. What the study reported, not specific to this receptor: According to the authors, only a limited number of new T cells may be recruited by each seasonal influenza vaccination.

This TCR was recovered from a man aged 45-65 years who received an inactivated influenza vaccine. Donor details come from another sample of the same person, matched by shared clones. The sequencing used CD4+ T cells sorted from PBMCs, collected 4 to 6 days after vaccination. The chain is encoded by TRBV12-5 joined to TRBJ2-7; no D gene can be assigned with confidence. The nucleotide sequence reads TGTGCTAGTGGTTTGGGGGTCGGCGAGCAGTACTTC. Its translation is CASGLGVGEQYF. Reference TRBV12-5 and TRBJ2-7 genes cover what lies past the CDR3, so the full variable domain is DARVTQTPRHKVTEMGQEVTMRCQPILGHNTVFWYRQTMMQGLELLAYFRNRAPLDDSGMPKDRFSAEMPDATLATLKIQPSEPRDSAVYFCASGLGVGEQYFGPGTRLTVT.